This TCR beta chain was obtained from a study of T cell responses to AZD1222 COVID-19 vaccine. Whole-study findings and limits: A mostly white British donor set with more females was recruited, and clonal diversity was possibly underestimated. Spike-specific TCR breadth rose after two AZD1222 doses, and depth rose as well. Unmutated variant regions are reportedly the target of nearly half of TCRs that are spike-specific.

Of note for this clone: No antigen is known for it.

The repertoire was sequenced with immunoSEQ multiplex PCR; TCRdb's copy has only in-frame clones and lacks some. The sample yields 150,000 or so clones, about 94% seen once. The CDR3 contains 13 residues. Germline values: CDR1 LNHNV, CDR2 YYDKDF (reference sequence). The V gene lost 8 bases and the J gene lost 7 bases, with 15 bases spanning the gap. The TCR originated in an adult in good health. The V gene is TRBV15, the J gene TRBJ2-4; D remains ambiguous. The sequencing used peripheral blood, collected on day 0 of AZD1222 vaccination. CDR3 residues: CATQIGPTNIQYF. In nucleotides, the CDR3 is TGTGCCACCCAGATTGGCCCAACCAACATTCAGTACTTC.